This entry features one T cell receptor (beta chain) sequence. Original analysis: Researchers report that nucleated cell counts were estimated from reference gene primer amplification. Assay: immunoSEQ multiplex PCR; the TCRdb copy retains only in-frame clones and omits some. That table gives V, J and clone size, and the DNA gave D and trimming. The table includes around 200,000 clones, 70% to 90% detected once. The source of the sample is a study of blood T cell repertoires in COVID-19. V lost 2 bases to trimming and J lost 7 bases, with 27 bases between them. The germline CDR1 and CDR2 sequences are MNHEY and SMNVEV (reference sequence). CDR3 length equals 18 residues.

This clonotype originated in a woman of 80 years or more in a cohort sampled during active or convalescent COVID-19. V gene TRBV27 combines with J gene TRBJ2-7; D ambiguous. Specimen: peripheral blood. The CDR3 DNA is TGTGCCAGCAGTTTACGCGACTCCCCCACACGTGTGATTTGGGAGCAGTACTTC. This encodes CASSLRDSPTRVIWEQYF.